Listed below are T cell receptor beta chains from one sample, sequenced in a study of T cells in localized non-small cell lung cancer. Libraries were prepared by immunoSEQ multiplex PCR; TCRdb keeps only in-frame clonotypes and omits some of them. Of tens of thousands of clones detected, approximately 85% appear once; the ten largest clones hold roughly 14%. Source: peripheral blood, taken before any cancer treatment. Receptors originate from a female donor older than 55 with stage I lung adenocarcinoma. CDR3s include the opening cysteine and the closing phenylalanine or tryptophan. D genes are given only for firm matches. Size values are once, few and many counts, or a class for expanded clones, and some rows have none.

D,J,size,V,DNA,CDR3
.,TRBJ1-5,.,TRBV7-8,TGTGCCAGCAGCCCCAAGACAATCGTGGGTCAGCCCCAGCATTTT,CASSPKTIVGQPQHF
.,TRBJ2-3,.,TRBV6-1,TGTGCCAGTAGTGAATCCTACATACCTTCCGGCACAGATACGCAGTATTTT,CASSESYIPSGTDTQYF
.,TRBJ1-1,.,TRBV19,TGTGCCAGTAGTCCCAAGGCAGGGAACACTGAAGCTTTCTTT,CASSPKAGNTEAFF
TRBD2,TRBJ2-5,.,TRBV11-3,TGTGCCAGCAGCCCCGACATAAGGGCTAGCGGGAGGGGTAAAGAGACCCAGTACTTC,CASSPDIRASGRGKETQYF
TRBD2,TRBJ2-1,.,TRBV11-2,TGTGCCAGCAGCCAAAAGAGCGGGACGGTCGATGAGCAGTTCTTC,CASSQKSGTVDEQFF
.,TRBJ1-2,.,TRBV6-6,TGTGCCAGCAGTTACTCCGTCTCGGGTGGGTATGGCTACACCTTC,CASSYSVSGGYGYTF
.,TRBJ1-5,.,TRBV6-5,TGTGCCAGCAGTTACTCTAGGGGTCAGCCCCAGCATTTT,CASSYSRGQPQHF
.,TRBJ1-5,.,TRBV15,TGTGCCACCAGCGGAGCGGGGAGAAGTCAGCCCCAGCATTTT,CATSGAGRSQPQHF
.,TRBJ1-1,.,TRBV20-1,TGCAGTGCTGGACGGCACACTGAAGCTTTCTTT,CSAGRHTEAFF
TRBD2,TRBJ2-3,few,TRBV7-9,TGTGCCAGCAGCTTAGGACTAGCGGGGACCACAGATACGCAGTATTTT,CASSLGLAGTTDTQYF
TRBD1,TRBJ1-2,.,TRBV30,TGTGCCTGGACACCCGGGCCCCCGGGACAGGGGGCTTTTGGCTACACCTTC,CAWTPGPPGQGAFGYTF
.,TRBJ2-4,once,TRBV5-1,TGCGCCAGCAGGGAGGGCGGACAAAAAAACATTCAGTACTTC,CASREGGQKNIQYF
.,TRBJ2-3,.,TRBV11-3,TGTGCCAGCAGCTATAGCCCATCTAGCACAGATACGCAGTATTTT,CASSYSPSSTDTQYF
.,TRBJ1-3,.,TRBV30,TGTGCCTGGAAAACAGGGGGAAACACCATATATTTT,CAWKTGGNTIYF
TRBD1,TRBJ1-1,.,TRBV5-1,TGCGCCAGCAGCTTGGATGGGGCAGGGGGCACTGAAGCTTTCTTT,CASSLDGAGGTEAFF
TRBD1,TRBJ2-5,.,TRBV2,TGTGCCAGTACAACTTCACCATCCGGGACAGGGGACCAGACCCAGTACTTC,CASTTSPSGTGDQTQYF
.,TRBJ1-4,.,TRBV28,TGTGCCAGCAGTTTTACAGGAGATTTAAATGAAAAACTGTTTTTT,CASSFTGDLNEKLFF
TRBD1,TRBJ2-7,.,TRBV10-1,TGCGCCAGCGGGGACAGTTTCTACGAGCAGTACTTC,CASGDSFYEQYF
TRBD2,TRBJ2-5,.,TRBV7-3,TGTGCCAGCAGAACGACTAGCGGGAGTGAGACCCAGTACTTC,CASRTTSGSETQYF
.,TRBJ2-5,.,TRBV5-1,TGCGCCAGCAGCTCTACTATAGGGATTCGTGAGACCCAGTACTTC,CASSSTIGIRETQYF
.,TRBJ1-1,.,TRBV7-8,TGTGCCAGCAGCTTAGAGGGTCGAGTCCCTGAAGCTTTCTTT,CASSLEGRVPEAFF
TRBD2,TRBJ2-5,.,TRBV15,TGTGCCACCAGCAGAGTTTCGGACTTACTTGCGGGGAGGGTGCAAGAGACCCAGTACTTC,CATSRVSDLLAGRVQETQYF
.,TRBJ2-7,few,TRBV6-5,TGTGCCAGCAGGGACAGTTACGAGCAGTACTTC,CASRDSYEQYF
.,TRBJ1-3,few,TRBV5-1,TGCGCCAGCAGCTTGGGAGGGGGTTCTGGAAACACCATATATTTT,CASSLGGGSGNTIYF
TRBD2,TRBJ2-1,.,TRBV5-1,TGCGCCAGCAGCGTGACTAGCGGGGGCCCACTAGCCAATGAGCAGTTCTTC,CASSVTSGGPLANEQFF
.,TRBJ2-7,.,TRBV7-3,TGTGCCAGCAGCCCCGGGGTCCTGCGGGAGCAGTACTTC,CASSPGVLREQYF
TRBD2,TRBJ2-3,.,TRBV9,TGTGCCAGCAGCGTAGGGACTAGCGGGAGCAGTGATACGCAGTATTTT,CASSVGTSGSSDTQYF
TRBD1,TRBJ1-2,.,TRBV18,TGTGCCAGCTCACCCGAACCGAAATCAGGGGGCCATGGCTACACCTTC,CASSPEPKSGGHGYTF
.,TRBJ2-6,few,TRBV19,TGTGCCAGTATTCCAACATCTGGGGCCAACGTCCTGACTTTC,CASIPTSGANVLTF
.,TRBJ2-1,.,TRBV2,TGTGCCAGCAGTCCTTTAGGTTACAATGAGCAGTTCTTC,CASSPLGYNEQFF
.,TRBJ1-1,.,TRBV6-5,TGTGCCAGCAGTAGCGACCTGGGGTTTGTAAAAGCTTTCTTT,CASSSDLGFVKAFF
.,TRBJ2-7,.,TRBV5-4,TGTGCCAGCAGCTTGGCCGAGCGCTACGAGCAGTACTTC,CASSLAERYEQYF
.,TRBJ2-1,once,TRBV7-9,TGTGCCAGCAGCCCTCAGGGGCGCCTTTCCTACAATGAGCAGTTCTTC,CASSPQGRLSYNEQFF
.,TRBJ1-5,.,TRBV6-5,TGTGCCAGCAGTTACTCTAAGGAGCAGCCCCAGCATTTT,CASSYSKEQPQHF
TRBD2,TRBJ2-5,.,TRBV2,TGTGCCAGCAGTGAAAGGGCTAGCGGGGGAACTCAAGAGACCCAGTACTTC,CASSERASGGTQETQYF
TRBD2,TRBJ2-1,few,TRBV5-1,TGCGCCAGCAGCTTCGTTAGCGGGAGTACCTACAATGAGCAGTTCTTC,CASSFVSGSTYNEQFF
.,TRBJ2-3,.,TRBV6-5,TGTGCCAGCAGTCCCTGGACAGCAAATACGCAGTATTTT,CASSPWTANTQYF
.,TRBJ2-5,.,TRBV11-3,TGTGCCAGCAGTCTCGGGAGTGCGGAGACCCAGTACTTC,CASSLGSAETQYF
TRBD2,TRBJ2-7,.,TRBV5-1,TGCGCCAGCAGGGGAGGGCGAAGCTCCTACGAGCAGTACTTC,CASRGGRSSYEQYF
TRBD1,TRBJ2-3,.,TRBV7-9,TGTGCCAGCAGGAAAGAAGGGACAGTTAGCACAGATACGCAGTATTTT,CASRKEGTVSTDTQYF
TRBD2,TRBJ2-5,.,TRBV11-2,TGTGCCAGCAGCTTAGTTAGCGGGGTTGGGGAGACCCAGTACTTC,CASSLVSGVGETQYF
.,TRBJ2-1,.,TRBV5-6,TGTGCCAGCAGCTTGGGACTCATAAACAATGAGCAGTTCTTC,CASSLGLINNEQFF
.,TRBJ1-2,.,TRBV5-6,TGTGCCAGCAGCTTCGATACAGGGAGCCCCTGGGGCTACACCTTC,CASSFDTGSPWGYTF
TRBD2,TRBJ2-7,.,TRBV6-1,TGTGCCAGCAGCGGCGCTAGCGGGAGTCCATACGAGCAGTACTTC,CASSGASGSPYEQYF
.,TRBJ2-5,.,TRBV7-9,TGTGCCAGCAGCTTAGGCGGCAGGGATCGAACGTACTTC,CASSLGGRDRTYF
.,TRBJ2-3,.,TRBV5-8,TGTGCCAGCAGCTTGAGGGAGCGGTCCACAGATACGCAGTATTTT,CASSLRERSTDTQYF
TRBD1,TRBJ1-2,.,TRBV5-1,TGCGCCAGCAGCTCTCGGACAGGGAAGGACTATGGCTACACCTTC,CASSSRTGKDYGYTF
TRBD1,TRBJ1-1,.,TRBV12-5,TGTGCTAGTGGTTTGGCCGGGACAGGGGAGGGGAACACTGAAGCTTTCTTT,CASGLAGTGEGNTEAFF
.,TRBJ1-2,.,TRBV2,TGTGCCAGCGGCAAAACAGGGAACTATGGCTACACCTTC,CASGKTGNYGYTF
TRBD1,TRBJ1-2,.,TRBV5-1,TGCGCCAGCAGCCTTTGGACAGGGGCGATAGGCTACACCTTC,CASSLWTGAIGYTF
.,TRBJ1-6,.,TRBV5-1,TGCGCCAGCCGTTTCGCTCACTTTAATTCACCCCTCCACTTT,CASRFAHFNSPLHF
.,TRBJ1-1,.,TRBV7-8,TGTGCCAGCAGCCCTGCCCACACTGAAGCTTTCTTT,CASSPAHTEAFF
TRBD1,TRBJ2-7,.,TRBV5-6,TGTGCCAGCAGCTTTAAACAGGGGGCCTACGAGCAGTACTTC,CASSFKQGAYEQYF
.,TRBJ2-1,.,TRBV9,TGTGCCAGCAGGGGGCCCAGCTCCTACAATGAGCAGTTCTTC,CASRGPSSYNEQFF